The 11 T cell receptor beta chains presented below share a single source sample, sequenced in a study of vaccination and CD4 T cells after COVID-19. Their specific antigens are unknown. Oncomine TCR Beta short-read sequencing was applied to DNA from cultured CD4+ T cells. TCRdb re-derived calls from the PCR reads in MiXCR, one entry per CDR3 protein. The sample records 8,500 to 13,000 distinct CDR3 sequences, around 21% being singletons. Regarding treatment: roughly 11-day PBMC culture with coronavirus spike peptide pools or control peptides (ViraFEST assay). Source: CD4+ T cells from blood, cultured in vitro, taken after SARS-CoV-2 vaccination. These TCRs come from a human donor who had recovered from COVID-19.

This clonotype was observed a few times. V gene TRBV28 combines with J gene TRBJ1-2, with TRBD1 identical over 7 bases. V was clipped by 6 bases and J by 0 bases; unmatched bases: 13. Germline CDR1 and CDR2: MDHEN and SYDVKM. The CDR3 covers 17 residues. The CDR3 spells CASRGERGRRANYGYTF. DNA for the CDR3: TGTGCCAGCAGAGGCGAAAGGGGGCGGAGGGCTAACTATGGCTACACCTTC.

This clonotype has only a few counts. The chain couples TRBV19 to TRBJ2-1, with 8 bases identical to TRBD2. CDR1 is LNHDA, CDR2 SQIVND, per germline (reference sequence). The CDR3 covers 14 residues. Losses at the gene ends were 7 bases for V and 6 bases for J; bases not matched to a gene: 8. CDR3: CASKPTGGSNEQFF. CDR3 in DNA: TGTGCCAGTAAGCCCACGGGAGGGTCCAATGAGCAGTTCTTC.

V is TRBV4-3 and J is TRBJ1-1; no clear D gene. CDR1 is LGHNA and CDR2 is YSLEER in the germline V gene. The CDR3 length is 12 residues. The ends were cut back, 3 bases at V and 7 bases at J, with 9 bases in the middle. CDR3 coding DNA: TGCGCCAGCAGCCAGTCTGACGGTGAAGCTTTCTTT. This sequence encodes CASSQSDGEAFF.

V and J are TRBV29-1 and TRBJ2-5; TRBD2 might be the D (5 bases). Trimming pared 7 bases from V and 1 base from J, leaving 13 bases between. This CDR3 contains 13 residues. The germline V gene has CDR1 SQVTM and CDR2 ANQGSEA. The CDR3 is CSASWTAQETQYF. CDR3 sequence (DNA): TGCAGCGCTTCGTGGACTGCCCAAGAGACCCAGTACTTC.

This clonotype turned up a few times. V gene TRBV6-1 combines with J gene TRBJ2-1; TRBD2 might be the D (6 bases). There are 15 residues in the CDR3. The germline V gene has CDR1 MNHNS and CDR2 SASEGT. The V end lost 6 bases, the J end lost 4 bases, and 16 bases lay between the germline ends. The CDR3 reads CASSVRNGGYNEQFF. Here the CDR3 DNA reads TGTGCCAGCAGCGTACGTAACGGGGGATACAATGAGCAGTTCTTC.

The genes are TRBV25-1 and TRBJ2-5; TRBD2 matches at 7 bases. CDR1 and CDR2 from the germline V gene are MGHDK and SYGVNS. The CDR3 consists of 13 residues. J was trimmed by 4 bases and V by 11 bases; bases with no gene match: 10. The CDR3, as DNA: TGTGCCTGCGGCGGGAGCCCGGGAGAGACCCAGTACTTC. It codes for CACGGSPGETQYF.

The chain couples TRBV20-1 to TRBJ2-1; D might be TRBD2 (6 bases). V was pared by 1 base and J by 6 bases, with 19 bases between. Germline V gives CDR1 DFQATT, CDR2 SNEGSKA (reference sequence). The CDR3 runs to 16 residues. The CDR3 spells CSARAARRGGGNEQFF. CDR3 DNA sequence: TGCAGTGCTAGAGCCGCGAGGAGGGGTGGAGGCAATGAGCAGTTCTTC.

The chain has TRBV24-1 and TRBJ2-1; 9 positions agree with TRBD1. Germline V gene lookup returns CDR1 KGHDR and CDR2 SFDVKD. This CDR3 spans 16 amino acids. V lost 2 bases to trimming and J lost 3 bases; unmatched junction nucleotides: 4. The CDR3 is CATSDSRQGDYNEQFF. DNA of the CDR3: TGTGCCACCAGTGATTCCAGACAGGGGGACTACAATGAGCAGTTCTTC.

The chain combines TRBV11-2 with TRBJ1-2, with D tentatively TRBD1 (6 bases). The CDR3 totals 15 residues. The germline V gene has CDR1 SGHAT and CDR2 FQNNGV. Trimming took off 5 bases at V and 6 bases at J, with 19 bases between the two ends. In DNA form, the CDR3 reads TGTGCCAGCAGCCCTGTCCGGGGGGGGCGGAATGGCTACACCTTC. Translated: CASSPVRGGRNGYTF.

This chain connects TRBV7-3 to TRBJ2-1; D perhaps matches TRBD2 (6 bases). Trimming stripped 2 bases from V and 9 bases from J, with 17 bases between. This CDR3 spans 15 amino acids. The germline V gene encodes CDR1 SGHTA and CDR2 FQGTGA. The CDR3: CASSLETSRLSEQFF. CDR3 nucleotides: TGTGCCAGCAGCTTAGAAACTAGCAGGTTGAGTGAGCAGTTCTTC.

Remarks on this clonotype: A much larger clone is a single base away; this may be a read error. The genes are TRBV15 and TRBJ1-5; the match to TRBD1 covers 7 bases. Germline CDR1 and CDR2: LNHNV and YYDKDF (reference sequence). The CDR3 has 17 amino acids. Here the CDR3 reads CVTSRGWGQTNNQPQHF. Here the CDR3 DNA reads TGTGTCACCAGCAGGGGTTGGGGACAGACGAACAATCAGCCCCAGCATTTT.